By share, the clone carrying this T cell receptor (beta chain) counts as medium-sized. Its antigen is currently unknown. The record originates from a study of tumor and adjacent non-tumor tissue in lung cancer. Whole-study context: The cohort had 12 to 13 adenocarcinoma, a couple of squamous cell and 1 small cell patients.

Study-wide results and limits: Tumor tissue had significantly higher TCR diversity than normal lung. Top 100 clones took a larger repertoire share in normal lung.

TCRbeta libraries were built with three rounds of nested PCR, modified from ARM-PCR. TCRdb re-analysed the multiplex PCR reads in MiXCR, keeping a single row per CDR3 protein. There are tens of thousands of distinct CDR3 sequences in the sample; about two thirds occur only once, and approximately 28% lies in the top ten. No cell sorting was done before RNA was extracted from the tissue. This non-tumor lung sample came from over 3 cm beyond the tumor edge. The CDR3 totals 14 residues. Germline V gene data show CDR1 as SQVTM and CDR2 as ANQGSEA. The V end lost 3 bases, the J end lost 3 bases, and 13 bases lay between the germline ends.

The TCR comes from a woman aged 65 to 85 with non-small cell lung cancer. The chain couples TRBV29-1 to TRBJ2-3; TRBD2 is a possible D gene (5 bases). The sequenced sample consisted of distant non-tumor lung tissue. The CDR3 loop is CSVEMGVVTDTQYF. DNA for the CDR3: TGCAGCGTTGAGATGGGAGTGGTGACAGATACGCAGTATTTT.